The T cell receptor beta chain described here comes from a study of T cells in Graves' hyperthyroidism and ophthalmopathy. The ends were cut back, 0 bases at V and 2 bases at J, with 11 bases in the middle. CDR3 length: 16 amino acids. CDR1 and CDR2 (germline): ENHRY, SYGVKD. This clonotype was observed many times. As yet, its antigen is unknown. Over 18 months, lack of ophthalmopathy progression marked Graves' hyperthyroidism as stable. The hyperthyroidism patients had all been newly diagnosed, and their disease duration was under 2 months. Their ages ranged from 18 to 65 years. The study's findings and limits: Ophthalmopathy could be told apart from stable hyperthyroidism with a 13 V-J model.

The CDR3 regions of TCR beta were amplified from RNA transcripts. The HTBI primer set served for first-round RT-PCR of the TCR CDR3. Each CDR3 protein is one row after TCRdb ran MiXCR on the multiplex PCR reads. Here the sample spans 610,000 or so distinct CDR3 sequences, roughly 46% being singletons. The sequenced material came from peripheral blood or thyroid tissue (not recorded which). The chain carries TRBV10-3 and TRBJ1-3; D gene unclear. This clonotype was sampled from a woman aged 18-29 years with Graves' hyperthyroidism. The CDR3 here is CAISESALKPGNTIYF. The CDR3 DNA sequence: TGTGCCATCAGTGAGTCGGCGCTAAAACCTGGAAACACCATATATTTT.